This entry concerns a single T cell receptor beta chain. Its specificity is not known. This sample is part of a study of blood T cells in healthy people across ages. Study-wide results and limits: Naive T cell percentage showed a strong correlation with the diversity of TCR beta. Long-lived donors carried more naive CD4+ cells and greater diversity than aged donors.

Next came a second PCR, run for roughly 6 to 11 cycles, which used a sample-barcoded 5' primer along with a J-beta primer mix. TCRdb recomputed calls from the 5' RACE reads with MiXCR, one row per CDR3 protein. The top ten clones hold 20% to 25% of a sample with about a million distinct CDR3 sequences, about 53% of them seen once. Isolating PBMCs gave at least 7 million of these cells per sample. The junction had 7 bases not matched to a gene; V was cut back by 3 bases and J by 3 bases. Looked up from germline, CDR1 is SGHRS and CDR2 is YFSETQ. This CDR3 comprises 15 residues. The J gene is TRBJ2-3, the V gene TRBV5-1; 7 bases line up with TRBD2. This receptor was identified in a woman aged 60 to 75 in good health. What was sequenced was blood. The CDR3 is CASSSAGAVTDTQYF. The CDR3 nucleotides read TGCGCCAGCAGCTCTGCGGGAGCCGTGACAGATACGCAGTATTTT. Full variable domain (remainder filled in from reference TRBV5-1 and TRBJ2-3): KAGVTQTPRYLIKTRGQQVTLSCSPISGHRSVSWYQQTPGQGLQFLFEYFSETQRNKGNFPGRFSGRQFSNSRSEMNVSTLELGDSALYLCASSSAGAVTDTQYFGPGTRLTVL.